This TCR beta chain was found in a study of OX40 agonist ivuxolimab in advanced cancers. Notes on the study in general: With doses of 0.1 to 3.0 mg/kg, CD4+ and CD8+ blood T cells had undergone clonal expansion by week 6.

Profiled with immunoSEQ multiplex PCR; TCRdb holds only in-frame clones, not every one. The sample lists 84,000 or so clones; 85% to 95% were seen once. As to this clone: What it binds is not known.

The CDR3 consists of 17 residues. V lost 7 bases and J lost 0; bases outside the gene matches: 5. CDR1 MDHEN and CDR2 SYDVKM come from the germline V gene. This TCR was recovered from an adult with an advanced solid tumor such as melanoma, head and neck, liver or kidney cancer. The sequencing used CD4+ or CD8+ T cells sorted from blood, collected in a trial of the OX40 agonist ivuxolimab. V and J are TRBV28 and TRBJ2-6; 11 bases map to TRBD1. The CDR3 here is CASTLDRGLSGANVLTF. The CDR3 DNA follows: TGTGCCAGCACTTTGGACAGGGGGCTCTCTGGGGCCAACGTCCTGACTTTC. Complete variable domain (other parts from reference TRBV28 and TRBJ2-6): DVKVTQSSRYLVKRTGEKVFLECVQDMDHENMFWYRQDPGLGLRLIYFSYDVKMKEKGDIPEGYSVSREKKERFSLILESASTNQTSMYLCASTLDRGLSGANVLTFGAGSRLTVL.